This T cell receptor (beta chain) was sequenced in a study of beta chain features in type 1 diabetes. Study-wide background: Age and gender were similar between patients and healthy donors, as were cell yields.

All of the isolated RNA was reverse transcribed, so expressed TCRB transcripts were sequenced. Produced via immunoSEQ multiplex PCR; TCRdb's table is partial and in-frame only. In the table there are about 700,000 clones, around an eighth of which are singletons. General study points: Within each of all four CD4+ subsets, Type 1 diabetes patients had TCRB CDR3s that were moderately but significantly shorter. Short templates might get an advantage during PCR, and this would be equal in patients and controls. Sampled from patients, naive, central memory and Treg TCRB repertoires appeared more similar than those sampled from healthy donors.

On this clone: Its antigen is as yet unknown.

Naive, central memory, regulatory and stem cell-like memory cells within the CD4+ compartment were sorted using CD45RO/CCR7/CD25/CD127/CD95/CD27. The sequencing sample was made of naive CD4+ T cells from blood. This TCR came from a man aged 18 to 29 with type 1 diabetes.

The CDR3 is CAWKTPGTAYNQPQHF. The CDR3 nucleotides are TGTGCCTGGAAAACCCCCGGGACAGCCTACAATCAGCCCCAGCATTTT. The J gene is TRBJ1-5, the V gene TRBV30; 7 bases match TRBD1. V was pared by 4 bases and J by 3 bases, with 12 bases of the junction left unmatched. Looked up from germline, CDR1 is GTSNPN and CDR2 is SVGIG (reference sequence). The CDR3 is 16 residues long.